This entry concerns a single TCR beta chain. The antigen remains unidentified. The data are from a study of cytomegalovirus exposure and HLA in healthy donors. PCR employed 60 Vbeta and 13 Jbeta primers. Original processing notes: A follow-up analysis tallied about 80 million unique TCR beta chains, about 10 million shared. Clones were read by immunoSEQ multiplex PCR, and TCRdb kept only the in-frame ones, dropping some. V and J calls and clone size are those listed in that table; D and trimming were worked out from the DNA. Of more than 110,000 clones in the sample, around 80% were seen once. Findings of the study overall: TCR beta V segments were, for the most part, productive about 87% or about 30% of the time in an earlier analysis. Relative to the approximately 660-donor mean, N-insertions were reportedly fewer in an Asian-associated ancestry cluster in a later analysis.

CDR1 is SGHDT, CDR2 YYEEEE, per germline. This CDR3 region has 14 residues. V dropped 1 base and J dropped 0 bases, with 2 bases sitting between them. The chain couples TRBV5-6 to TRBJ2-6; D not certain. The TCR comes from a male donor in good health and CMV-seronegative. Sequenced sample: PBMCs. DNA of the CDR3: TGTGCCAGCAGCTTGTACTCTGGGGCCAACGTCCTGACTTTC. Amino acids: CASSLYSGANVLTF.